Below, 5 T cell receptor beta chains from the same sample are listed, as sequenced in a study of cytomegalovirus exposure and HLA in healthy donors. PCR involved 60 Vbeta and 13 Jbeta primers. Libraries were prepared by immunoSEQ multiplex PCR; TCRdb keeps only in-frame clonotypes and omits some of them. In the table there are under 95,000 clones, 7.6% of which are singletons. The sequenced sample was PBMCs. Every receptor here comes from a man aged 45-65 years in good health and CMV-seronegative.

The rearrangement links TRBV11-2 to TRBJ2-7; TRBD1 matches at 10 bases. This CDR3 has 17 amino acids. The trim removed 5 bases at V and 2 bases at J, leaving 12 bases unmatched. Germline lookup yields CDR1 SGHAT and CDR2 FQNNGV. CDR3 bases: TGTGCCAGCAGCAAAACCGGGACAGGGGCCCGGGCCTACGAGCAGTACTTC. It yields the protein CASSKTGTGARAYEQYF.

This chain connects TRBV28 to TRBJ1-2; 7 positions agree with TRBD1. Germline CDR1 MDHEN, CDR2 SYDVKM. V shed 3 bases and J 0 bases; nucleotides not matched to a gene: 13. The CDR3 is made up of 18 amino acids. The CDR3 is CASSFFRGPRTSNYGYTF. CDR3 sequence (DNA): TGTGCCAGCAGTTTCTTTAGGGGGCCCAGAACCTCTAACTATGGCTACACCTTC.

A few counts support this clone. V and J are TRBV5-1 and TRBJ1-6; 9 bases are shared with TRBD1. This CDR3 contains 14 residues. Germline-derived CDR1 and CDR2 are SGHRS and YFSETQ. Trimming took 4 bases from V and 8 from J; bases not matched to a gene: 4. CDR3 bases: TGCGCCAGCAGCACGGGACAGGGAGATTCACCCCTCCACTTT. This codes for CASSTGQGDSPLHF.

The chain is built from TRBV28 and TRBJ2-7; 11 bases map to TRBD2. Germline trimming cut 6 bases from V and 6 bases from J; bases unmatched to any gene: 4. This CDR3 comprises 13 residues. Germline V lookup: CDR1 MDHEN, CDR2 SYDVKM. This chain's CDR3 is CASRPLAGGEQYF. The CDR3 nucleotides read TGTGCCAGCAGACCGCTAGCGGGGGGCGAGCAGTACTTC.

This clone showed up just a few times. The rearrangement uses TRBV10-3 and TRBJ1-6; D unresolved. Deletions cut 3 bases from V and 3 bases from J, with 9 bases between. There are 15 residues in the CDR3. Germline V lookup: CDR1 ENHRY, CDR2 SYGVKD. The CDR3, as DNA: TGTGCCATCAGTGAAGGAGATTTCTATAATTCACCCCTCCACTTT. Encoded protein: CAISEGDFYNSPLHF.